This paragraph reports one TCR beta chain. The antigen remains unidentified. Uncontrolled infection, other autoimmune disease, pregnancy or lactation barred patients from enrollment. TCR beta CDR3 regions were amplified from RNA. An initial round of RT-PCR targeting the TCR CDR3 relied on the HTBI primer set. TCRdb processed the multiplex PCR reads anew with MiXCR; each CDR3 protein has one entry. This sample has over 700,000 distinct CDR3 sequences, with around a third found just once. This record belongs to a study of T cells in Graves' hyperthyroidism and ophthalmopathy. Study-wide results and limits: Most expanded thyroid clonotypes above 0.001 also appeared in blood.

The CDR3 runs to 14 residues. J lost 8 bases, V lost 5 bases, and 9 bases had no gene match. Germline assignment: CDR1 MNHNS and CDR2 SASEGT. V is TRBV6-1 and J is TRBJ1-5; TRBD1 agrees at 7 bases. Sequencing input: blood. This clonotype originated in a woman aged 40-49 years with Graves' hyperthyroidism. Here the CDR3 reads CASSQGVVREPQHF. The CDR3 nucleotides read TGTGCCAGCAGTCAGGGGGTCGTGAGGGAGCCCCAGCATTTT.